Following are 31 T cell receptor beta chains from one sample sequenced in a study of T cell changes during pregnancy in multiple sclerosis. Measured with immunoSEQ multiplex PCR; TCRdb has only the in-frame clones, and not every one. In the table there are about 120,000 clones, around 90% of which are singletons. Source: peripheral blood, taken in the third trimester of pregnancy. These receptors originate from a female donor with multiple sclerosis, enrolled in a pregnancy study.

This chain links TRBV29-1 with TRBJ2-1, with TRBD2 matching 13 bases. This CDR3 region has 13 residues. The germline V gene has CDR1 SQVTM and CDR2 ANQGSEA. V was pared by 7 bases and J by 7 bases, with 4 bases of the junction left unmatched. CDR3 in DNA: TGCAGCGCCGGGACTAGCGGGATAAATGAGCAGTTCTTC. Translated, it gives CSAGTSGINEQFF.

The chain combines TRBV2 with TRBJ2-7, with no clear D. V gave up 6 bases and J gave up 2 bases, with 8 bases separating them. Germline V gene lookup returns CDR1 SNHLY and CDR2 FYNNEI. The CDR3 runs to 12 residues. This chain's CDR3 is CASSSNTYEQYF. In nucleotides, the CDR3 is TGTGCCAGCAGCTCGAACACCTACGAGCAGTACTTC.

This clone was seen just once. V is TRBV6-1 and J is TRBJ2-5, with unresolved D. CDR3 length equals 14 residues. CDR1 MNHNS and CDR2 SASEGT come from the germline V gene. Trimming cost V 1 base and J 1 base, with 7 bases left between them. The CDR3 sequence is CASSEGRSQETQYF. CDR3 DNA: TGTGCCAGCAGTGAAGGGCGGTCCCAAGAGACCCAGTACTTC.

The chain recombines TRBV5-5 with TRBJ1-1; 7 positions match TRBD1. Per the germline V gene, CDR1 is SGHKS and CDR2 is YYEKEE (reference sequence). The CDR3 runs to 16 residues. Trimming at V came to 0 bases and at J to 11 bases, leaving 16 bases not matched to a gene. The CDR3 nucleotides are TGTGCCAGCAGCTTGGAAGGGGCCAGGGGGACACTCGAGGCTTTCTTT. Its translation is CASSLEGARGTLEAFF.

The V call is TRBV7-9, the J call TRBJ1-2; D not resolved. CDR3 length: 13 residues. V was pared by 5 bases and J by 7 bases, with 14 bases between. Germline lookup yields CDR1 SEHNR and CDR2 FQNEAQ (reference sequence). CDR3: CASSPEGWSGYTF. In DNA, the CDR3 is TGTGCCAGCAGCCCGGAGGGTTGGTCTGGCTACACCTTC.

The chain employs TRBV5-6 and TRBJ1-1; D gene unclear. Germline CDR1 is SGHDT and CDR2 is YYEEEE. The V gene lost 1 base and the J gene lost 0 bases, with 7 bases spanning the gap. This CDR3 has 14 amino acids. CDR3 sequence: CASSLQFMNTEAFF. The CDR3 DNA is TGTGCCAGCAGCTTGCAGTTTATGAACACTGAAGCTTTCTTT.

The chain couples TRBV7-3 to TRBJ2-5; 7 bases align to TRBD2. CDR1 and CDR2 from the germline V gene are SGHTA and FQGTGA. Trimming removed 5 bases from V and 2 bases from J; junction bases left unmatched: 14. The CDR3 consists of 17 residues. The CDR3 region has the DNA TGTGCCAGCAGCCCCAAGGGGCGTGGGGGGGTACAAGAGACCCAGTACTTC. This translates into CASSPKGRGGVQETQYF.

The CDR3 here is CASSVGASPLNEQFF. In DNA form, the CDR3 reads TGTGCCAGCAGTGTTGGGGCGAGCCCGCTTAATGAGCAGTTCTTC. The V gene is TRBV6-1, the J gene TRBJ2-1, with D tentatively TRBD1 (5 bases). Germline CDR1 and CDR2: MNHNS and SASEGT. The CDR3 length is 15 residues. V lost 4 bases and J lost 7, with 17 bases in between.

The rearrangement uses TRBV7-9 and TRBJ1-5; 9 bases align to TRBD1. The CDR3 loop spans 18 amino acids. The V and J ends lost 3 bases and 3 bases, in that order; junction bases with no gene match: 12. Looked up from germline, CDR1 is SEHNR and CDR2 is FQNEAQ (reference sequence). The CDR3 region is CASSFSNWTGASNQPQHF. CDR3 nucleotides: TGTGCCAGCAGCTTCAGTAATTGGACAGGGGCCTCCAATCAGCCCCAGCATTTT.

DNA of the CDR3: TGTGCCATCAGCGACCCCCACGGAACAGGAAGGGCTGAAGCTTTCTTT. Translating it yields CAISDPHGTGRAEAFF. The V gene is TRBV10-3, the J gene TRBJ1-1, with D possibly TRBD1 on 5 matching bases. V lost 6 bases and J lost 6, with 23 bases in between. The germline V gene has CDR1 ENHRY and CDR2 SYGVKD. CDR3 length: 16 amino acids.

This chain uses TRBV30 with TRBJ1-1; 8 bases map to TRBD1. The germline V gene has CDR1 GTSNPN and CDR2 SVGIG (reference sequence). The ends lost 3 bases at V and 11 bases at J; junction bases unmatched: 17. The CDR3 sequence is 15 residues long. CDR3 region: CAWRPLGTGSSGAFF. DNA of the CDR3: TGTGCCTGGAGGCCCCTCGGGACAGGATCTTCTGGGGCTTTCTTT.

The chain links TRBV5-4 to TRBJ1-3; 7 bases are shared with TRBD1. V lost 4 bases and J lost 0; bases outside the gene matches: 7. The CDR3 is made up of 16 amino acids. The germline gives CDR1 SGHNT, CDR2 YYREEE (reference sequence). CDR3 loop: CASSPRGGFSGNTIYF. The CDR3 nucleotides read TGTGCCAGCAGCCCCCGAGGGGGCTTCTCTGGAAACACCATATATTTT.

The gene calls are TRBV19 and TRBJ2-5; TRBD1 matches at 8 bases. The ends lost 1 base at V and 5 bases at J; junction bases unmatched: 3. CDR1 and CDR2 from the germline V gene are LNHDA and SQIVND (reference sequence). This CDR3 comprises 14 residues. The CDR3 spells CASSIAGGGETQYF. In nucleotides, the CDR3 is TGTGCCAGTAGTATAGCAGGGGGCGGGGAGACCCAGTACTTC.

The chain employs TRBV5-4 and TRBJ1-2, with TRBD1 as a possible D gene (6 bases). The CDR3 totals 14 residues. Per the germline V gene, CDR1 is SGHNT and CDR2 is YYREEE (reference sequence). Trimming shortened V by 0 bases and J by 4 bases, and 10 bases separated the two germline ends. CDR3 DNA: TGTGCCAGCAGCTTGGACAGGGTGGGCTATGGCTACACCTTC. Translating gives CASSLDRVGYGYTF.

The rearrangement links TRBV5-1 to TRBJ1-1; TRBD1 matches 8 bases. The trim removed 3 bases at V and 5 bases at J, leaving 3 bases unmatched. CDR3 length equals 13 residues. The germline CDR1 and CDR2 sequences are SGHRS and YFSETQ. Written as DNA, the CDR3 is TGCGCCAGCAGCTCACAGGGGGGGACTGAAGCTTTCTTT. Its translation is CASSSQGGTEAFF.

The sample holds a few counts of this clone. The CDR3: CASSLGQGRTEAFF. The CDR3 DNA is TGTGCCAGCAGCTTAGGACAGGGGAGGACTGAAGCTTTCTTT. V usage is TRBV7-9 and J usage is TRBJ1-1, with 8 bases lining up with TRBD1. Germline V CDR1 and CDR2: SEHNR, FQNEAQ (reference sequence). The V segment lost 1 base and the J segment 5 bases; nucleotides outside the gene matches: 3. The CDR3 loop spans 14 amino acids.

V is TRBV2 and J is TRBJ2-7; 8 bases are a match to TRBD2. This CDR3 is built from 15 residues. The J segment lost 0 bases and the V segment lost 6 bases, leaving 7 bases of the junction unmatched. CDR1 is SNHLY and CDR2 is FYNNEI in the germline V gene. In nucleotides, the CDR3 is TGTGCCAGCAGGGCCGGGAGGGTGAACTCCTACGAGCAGTACTTC. This sequence encodes CASRAGRVNSYEQYF.

The chain joins TRBV27 to TRBJ1-5; tentatively, D is TRBD1 (5 bases). The CDR3 has 16 amino acids. CDR1 is MNHEY, CDR2 SMNVEV, per germline (reference sequence). Trimming took 4 bases from V and 1 from J, leaving 14 bases between them. CDR3 nucleotide sequence: TGTGCCAGCAGTTCATGGGCAGGGTTAAGCAATCAGCCCCAGCATTTT. Amino acids: CASSSWAGLSNQPQHF.

V and J are TRBV7-8 and TRBJ2-5; D possibly corresponds to TRBD2 (6 bases). The V gene's germline CDR1 is SGHVS and CDR2 FQNEAQ. The CDR3 loop spans 15 amino acids. Trimming left V 5 bases short and J 2 bases short, with 15 bases between. The CDR3 DNA reads TGTGCCAGCAGCGATTGGGACTCCCCACAAGAGACCCAGTACTTC. This encodes CASSDWDSPQETQYF.

The V call is TRBV5-8, the J call TRBJ1-2; D is unclear. Between the trimmed V and J ends, which lost 0 bases and 4 bases, there was a span of 7 bases. From germline, CDR1 is SGHTS and CDR2 YDEGEE. CDR3 length: 13 residues. This chain's CDR3 is CASSLGSGYGYTF. CDR3 bases: TGTGCCAGCAGCTTGGGGTCCGGCTATGGCTACACCTTC. Full variable domain (outside the CDR3, taken from reference TRBV5-8 and TRBJ1-2): EAGVTQSPTHLIKTRGQQATLRCSPISGHTSVYWYQQALGLGLQFLLWYDEGEERNRGNFPPRFSGRQFPNYSSELNVNALELEDSALYLCASSLGSGYGYTFGSGTRLTVV.

The chain carries TRBV2 and TRBJ2-7, with D possibly matching TRBD2 (6 bases). The CDR3 sequence is 15 residues long. The germline gives CDR1 SNHLY, CDR2 FYNNEI. V gave up 7 bases and J gave up 5 bases, with 21 bases separating them. The CDR3 region has the DNA TGTGCCAGCATCCTAATGACGGGGGTTGGCCACGAGCAGTACTTC. Its translation: CASILMTGVGHEQYF.

The chain combines TRBV18 with TRBJ2-2; 13 bases are a match to TRBD2. The CDR3 covers 18 residues. Germline CDR1 reads KGHSH; CDR2 reads LQKENI. J lost 3 bases, V lost 3 bases, and 7 bases had no gene match. The CDR3 DNA reads TGTGCCAGCTCACCTCGGACTAGCGGGAGTACTCACACCGGGGAGCTGTTTTTT. Translation gives CASSPRTSGSTHTGELFF.

The chain carries TRBV18 and TRBJ2-3, with 8 bases that match TRBD2. The germline V gene encodes CDR1 KGHSH and CDR2 LQKENI. CDR3 length equals 16 residues. The trim removed 6 bases at V and 3 bases at J, leaving 11 bases unmatched. The CDR3 is CASSPMTSVLTDTQYF. The CDR3 region has the DNA TGTGCCAGCTCTCCCATGACTAGCGTATTGACAGATACGCAGTATTTT.

The V call is TRBV6-1, the J call TRBJ2-7; 7 nucleotides align to TRBD1. Trimming cost V 11 bases and J 3 bases; bases outside gene matches: 13. Germline V lookup: CDR1 MNHNS, CDR2 SASEGT. CDR3 size: 14 residues. CDR3 coding DNA: TGTGCCGTAGGGTCCAGGACAGGTCGCTACGAGCAGTACTTC. Amino acid sequence: CAVGSRTGRYEQYF.

The V call is TRBV7-6, the J call TRBJ2-5; 7 bases are a match to TRBD1. The V gene's germline CDR1 is SGHVS and CDR2 FNYEAQ. The J segment lost 1 base and the V segment lost 8 bases, leaving 10 bases of the junction unmatched. The CDR3 contains 15 residues. The CDR3 DNA follows: TGTGCCAGCTCACATCGGAGACAGGGCCAAGAGACCCAGTACTTC. Encoded protein: CASSHRRQGQETQYF.

This rearrangement joins TRBV5-1 to TRBJ2-5; 7 nucleotides align to TRBD1. This CDR3 has 15 amino acids. The V gene's germline CDR1 is SGHRS and CDR2 YFSETQ. V dropped 4 bases and J dropped 4; count of bases not matched to a gene: 10. The CDR3 sequence: CASSQGGRGGETQYF. DNA for the CDR3: TGCGCCAGCAGCCAAGGGGGCCGGGGTGGAGAGACCCAGTACTTC.

V is TRBV7-3 and J is TRBJ2-3, with D perhaps matching TRBD2 (5 bases). Per germline, CDR1 SGHTA and CDR2 FQGTGA. The CDR3 is 15 amino acids. Trimming shortened V by 4 bases and J by 2 bases, and 13 bases separated the two germline ends. This CDR3 is CASSSGSGITDTQYF. The CDR3 DNA sequence: TGTGCCAGCAGCTCCGGTTCCGGGATCACAGATACGCAGTATTTT.

The chain links TRBV5-1 to TRBJ1-1; D call uncertain. Per the germline V gene, CDR1 is SGHRS and CDR2 is YFSETQ. This CDR3 has 15 residues. Trimming stripped 3 bases from V and 1 base from J, with 13 bases between. The CDR3 spells CASSSNYAANTEAFF. In DNA, the CDR3 is TGCGCCAGCAGCTCTAACTATGCTGCGAACACTGAAGCTTTCTTT.

This chain joins TRBV7-8 and TRBJ2-7; 9 bases line up with TRBD1. Germline V CDR1 and CDR2: SGHVS, FQNEAQ. J lost 4 bases, V lost 1 base, and 5 bases had no gene match. The length of the CDR3 is 15 residues. CDR3 amino acids: CASSLGGTGRYEQYF. CDR3 DNA sequence: TGTGCCAGCAGCTTAGGGGGGACAGGGAGGTACGAGCAGTACTTC.

This clone was detected only once. The chain recombines TRBV2 with TRBJ1-1; 8 bases align to TRBD1. The CDR3 has 16 amino acids. CDR1 is SNHLY and CDR2 is FYNNEI in the germline V gene. V lost 0 bases and J lost 6; bases outside the gene matches: 9. CDR3: CASSEALTGGGAEAFF. CDR3 nucleotide sequence: TGTGCCAGCAGTGAAGCGCTCACAGGGGGGGGAGCTGAAGCTTTCTTT.

V and J are TRBV7-8 and TRBJ1-3, with D maybe TRBD1 (5 bases). The V gene lost 1 base and the J gene lost 0 bases, with 7 bases spanning the gap. Per the germline V gene, CDR1 is SGHVS and CDR2 is FQNEAQ. The CDR3 contains 15 residues. This CDR3 reads CASSLGQGSGNTIYF. CDR3 nucleotide sequence: TGTGCCAGCAGCTTAGGCCAGGGCTCTGGAAACACCATATATTTT.